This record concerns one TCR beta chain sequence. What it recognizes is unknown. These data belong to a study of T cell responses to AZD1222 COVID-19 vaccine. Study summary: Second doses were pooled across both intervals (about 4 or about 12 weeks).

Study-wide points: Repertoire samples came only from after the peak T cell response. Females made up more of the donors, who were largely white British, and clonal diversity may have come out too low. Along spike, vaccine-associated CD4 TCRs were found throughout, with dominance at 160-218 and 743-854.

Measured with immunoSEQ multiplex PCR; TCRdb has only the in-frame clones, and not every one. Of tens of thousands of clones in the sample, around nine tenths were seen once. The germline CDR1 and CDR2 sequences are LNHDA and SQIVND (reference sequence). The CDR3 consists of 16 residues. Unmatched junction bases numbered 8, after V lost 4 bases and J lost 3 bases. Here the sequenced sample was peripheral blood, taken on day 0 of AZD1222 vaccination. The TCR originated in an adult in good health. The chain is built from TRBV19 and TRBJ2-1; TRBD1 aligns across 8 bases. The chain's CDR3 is CASSSQAGGIYNEQFF. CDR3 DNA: TGTGCCAGTAGTAGTCAGGCAGGGGGCATCTACAATGAGCAGTTCTTC.